The 26 T cell receptor beta chains reported below all come from one sample, sequenced in a study of CXCR3-negative and CXCR3-positive naive CD8 T cells. These receptors have no known antigen. Via 5' RACE with UMI labels, TRB cDNA libraries were prepared. One entry per CDR3 protein, without DNA, is what TCRdb gives after re-calling the 5' RACE reads. The data include approximately 96,000 distinct CDR3 sequences; the top ten clones carry around 1%. General study findings and limits: Compared with CXCR3-negative naive cells, CXCR3-positive naive cells showed more hydrophobic TRB CDR3s.

Sequences were obtained from naive CXCR3+ CD8+ T cells from blood. The subset was: CD45RO-CCR7+CD27+CD95- naive CD8+ T cells expressing CXCR3 (TNR3+). All receptors come from a human donor in good health. Some clones in this sample may be carry-over from other donors' samples.

The chain combines TRBV10-3 with TRBJ2-7; TCRdb gives TRBD1 as the D gene, but with no DNA this cannot be confirmed. The CDR3 totals 16 residues. In germline, CDR1 is ENHRY, CDR2 SYGVKD. CDR3: CAISESRAGGNHEQYF.

V is TRBV6-1 and J is TRBJ2-1; the TCRdb call, TRBD2, lacks DNA for checking. Germline loops: CDR1 MNHNS, CDR2 SASEGT. The CDR3 covers 15 residues. CDR3 sequence reads: CASSEASGGVNEQFF.

The genes are TRBV7-3 and TRBJ2-1; the TCRdb call, TRBD2, lacks DNA for checking. The V gene's germline CDR1 is SGHTA and CDR2 FQGTGA. The CDR3 contains 14 residues. This CDR3 is CASSLGGVNNEQFF.

The chain joins TRBV7-2 to TRBJ2-4; TCRdb gives TRBD1 as the D gene, but with no DNA this cannot be confirmed. There are 17 residues in the CDR3. Germline V lookup: CDR1 SGHTA, CDR2 FQGNSA. Here the CDR3 reads CASSSPLTGGPKNIQYF.

CDR3: CASSLGGGFTEAFF. The chain links TRBV12-3 or TRBV12-4 to TRBJ1-1; TCRdb calls TRBD1, which cannot be checked without DNA. The CDR3 length is 14 residues.

The rearrangement joins TRBV20-1 to TRBJ1-2. This CDR3 spans 16 amino acids. Germline V gives CDR1 DFQATT, CDR2 SNEGSKA (reference sequence). The CDR3 loop is CSASSGLNWENYGYTF.

The chain links TRBV4-1 to TRBJ2-5. This CDR3 is built from 12 residues. CDR1 and CDR2 (germline): MGHRA, YSYEKL. CDR3 sequence: CASSQDPETQYF.

This rearrangement joins TRBV5-6 to TRBJ2-5; the D call from TCRdb, TRBD2, cannot be confirmed without DNA. CDR1 is SGHDT, CDR2 YYEEEE, per germline. The CDR3 runs 17 residues. The CDR3 region is CASSLAGTSVYQETQYF.

The chain links TRBV5-1 to TRBJ2-7. The germline V gene has CDR1 SGHRS and CDR2 YFSETQ. The CDR3 is 13 amino acids. The CDR3 reads CASSWDRYYEQYF.

This sequence joins TRBV7-3 and TRBJ1-1. Germline V gene lookup returns CDR1 SGHTA and CDR2 FQGTGA. This CDR3 spans 13 amino acids. The CDR3 here is CASSLPPNTEAFF.

V gene TRBV4-3 combines with J gene TRBJ2-1; TCRdb indicates TRBD2, and absent DNA this call remains unverified. CDR3 length equals 17 residues. Germline V gives CDR1 LGHNA, CDR2 YSLEER. This CDR3 is CASSQDPLAGRDNEQFF.

The CDR3 is CASPLEGRQYF. The chain links TRBV7-3 to TRBJ2-7; the D gene TCRdb calls, TRBD1, cannot be checked with no DNA. CDR1 is SGHTA, CDR2 FQGTGA, per germline. The CDR3 covers 11 residues.

The CDR3 reads CASSSTGTSGGALDEQFF. V usage is TRBV7-8 and J usage is TRBJ2-1; TCRdb proposes TRBD2, but this gene call is untestable without DNA. The germline CDR1 and CDR2 sequences are SGHVS and FQNEAQ. The CDR3 has 18 amino acids.

This chain links TRBV12-3 or TRBV12-4 with TRBJ2-7; TCRdb's assignment of TRBD2 cannot be checked, as there is no DNA. This CDR3 is 13 amino acids long. The CDR3 sequence is CASSAGGRDEQYF.

The chain has TRBV27 and TRBJ2-7; there is no DNA to check the TCRdb D call of TRBD1. The CDR3 contains 13 residues. Germline V gives CDR1 MNHEY, CDR2 SMNVEV (reference sequence). The CDR3 here is CASSSSGFNEQYF.

The chain's CDR3 is CASSHPRGYEQYF. The chain carries TRBV4-1 and TRBJ2-7; with no DNA, the TCRdb D assignment of TRBD1 cannot be verified. Germline CDR1 and CDR2: MGHRA and YSYEKL. This CDR3 is 13 amino acids long.

The V gene is TRBV29-1, the J gene TRBJ1-2. Germline V gives CDR1 SQVTM, CDR2 ANQGSEA. The CDR3 spans 14 residues. The CDR3 reads CSVEDPSAAGGYTF.

The J gene is TRBJ2-7, the V gene TRBV13; TCRdb proposes TRBD2, but this gene call is untestable without DNA. The germline CDR1 and CDR2 sequences are PRHDT and FYEKMQ (reference sequence). This CDR3 is built from 13 residues. CDR3: CASSIGGGYEQYF.

The chain is built from TRBV11-1 and TRBJ2-7. CDR1 is SGHAT, CDR2 FQDESV, per germline (reference sequence). The CDR3 contains 14 residues. The CDR3 is CASSLAIGGGEQYF. The variable domain in full, completed from reference TRBV11-1 and TRBJ2-7, reads EAEVAQSPRYKITEKSQAVAFWCDPISGHATLYWYRQILGQGPELLVQFQDESVVDDSQLPKDRFSAERLKGVDSTLKIQPAELGDSAMYLCASSLAIGGGEQYFGPGTRLTVT.

The chain couples TRBV12-3 or TRBV12-4 to TRBJ1-5. This CDR3 is built from 14 residues. CDR3 protein: CANPTRLSNQPQHF.

This chain links TRBV5-1 with TRBJ1-4; TCRdb selects TRBD1, and the lack of DNA leaves this call unchecked. Looked up from germline, CDR1 is SGHRS and CDR2 is YFSETQ. The CDR3 consists of 15 residues. This CDR3 is CASSWSRDRAEKLFF.

The chain couples TRBV7-9 to TRBJ2-7; TCRdb outputs TRBD1, but without DNA this stays unchecked. CDR1 and CDR2 (germline): SEHNR, FQNEAQ (reference sequence). This CDR3 comprises 17 residues. The CDR3 loop is CASSLAPGTEFSYEQYF.

The V and J genes are TRBV7-8 and TRBJ1-1. Looked up from germline, CDR1 is SGHVS and CDR2 is FQNEAQ. The CDR3 is made up of 12 amino acids. The CDR3 loop is CASTGLELEAFF.

This sequence joins TRBV3-1 and TRBJ2-1; the TCRdb D gene call, TRBD1, has no DNA to confirm it. Germline loops: CDR1 LGHDT, CDR2 YNNKEL (reference sequence). This CDR3 is 16 amino acids long. The CDR3 reads CASSLTGGGKHNEQFF.

J is TRBJ2-1 and V is TRBV9; the D gene TCRdb calls, TRBD2, cannot be checked with no DNA. The CDR3 totals 15 residues. The germline V gene has CDR1 SGDLS and CDR2 YYNGEE. The CDR3 here is CASSGGTSALYEQFF. Combining the CDR3 with reference TRBV9 and TRBJ2-1 gives the whole variable domain DSGVTQTPKHLITATGQRVTLRCSPRSGDLSVYWYQQSLDQGLQFLIQYYNGEERAKGNILERFSAQQFPDLHSELNLSSLELGDSALYFCASSGGTSALYEQFFGPGTRLTVL.

This chain uses TRBV4-3 with TRBJ1-1; with no DNA, the TCRdb D assignment of TRBD1 cannot be verified. Germline V gives CDR1 LGHNA, CDR2 YSLEER. The length of the CDR3 is 12 residues. The CDR3 region is CASSWSGGWAFF.